The 9 T cell receptor beta chains in this list originate from one sample, sequenced in a study of T cell clones after liver transplantation. The table came from immunoSEQ multiplex PCR; TCRdb's copy has only in-frame clones and leaves some out. The sample includes 45,000 to 60,000 clones, roughly nine tenths of them seen just once. This specimen consisted of CD8+ T cells from blood, obtained 12 months after liver transplant. The source of these receptors is a human patient who received a liver transplant. These T cells may partly come from the graft donor.

V and J are TRBV27 and TRBJ2-7; 11 bases align to TRBD1. The trim removed 2 bases at V and 5 bases at J, leaving 5 bases unmatched. The CDR3 extends over 15 amino acids. Per the germline V gene, CDR1 is MNHEY and CDR2 is SMNVEV (reference sequence). The CDR3 reads CASSLLGQGVHEQYF. CDR3 DNA sequence: TGTGCCAGCAGTTTACTGGGACAGGGGGTACACGAGCAGTACTTC.

The CDR3 DNA is TGTGCCAGCAGTTTATCAGGGTCCGGCACCGGGGAGCTGTTTTTT. Its translation: CASSLSGSGTGELFF. The chain links TRBV27 to TRBJ2-2; D uncertain. Per germline, CDR1 MNHEY and CDR2 SMNVEV (reference sequence). The germline V and J ends were trimmed by 0 bases and 4 bases, with 9 bases remaining between them. This CDR3 contains 15 residues.

V and J are TRBV27 and TRBJ2-1; 7 bases fit TRBD2. Germline V gene sequence: CDR1 MNHEY, CDR2 SMNVEV (reference sequence). V lost 1 base to trimming and J lost 0 bases; unmatched junction nucleotides: 3. The CDR3 extends over 16 amino acids. In DNA form, the CDR3 reads TGTGCCAGCAGTTTATGGGGCGGGAGCTCCTACAATGAGCAGTTCTTC. This gives the protein CASSLWGGSSYNEQFF.

In the case of this clone: Germline is not matched at one junction end, which may reflect a read error. This chain connects TRBV5-6 to TRBJ2-4; D unresolved. This CDR3 has 10 amino acids. Germline assignment: CDR1 SGHDT and CDR2 YYEEEE. The chain's CDR3 is CASSFAPPHF. The CDR3 DNA sequence: TGTGCCAGCAGCTTTGCCCCCCCCCACTTC.

The J gene is TRBJ2-1, the V gene TRBV7-8; D gene uncertain. The CDR3 runs to 12 residues. Germline assignment: CDR1 SGHVS and CDR2 FQNEAQ. V lost 2 bases and J lost 8, with 7 bases in between. Here the CDR3 reads CASSLIRHEQFF. The CDR3 DNA reads as TGTGCCAGCAGCTTAATAAGGCATGAGCAGTTCTTC.

This clone appeared a single time. The chain employs TRBV19 and TRBJ2-1; D not certain. The CDR3 has 11 residues. CDR1 is LNHDA, CDR2 SQIVND, per germline (reference sequence). The V end lost 7 bases, the J end lost 16 bases, and 17 bases lay between the germline ends. The chain's CDR3 is CASTTGPQEFF. As DNA, the CDR3 is TGTGCCAGTACCACTGGGCCCCAAGAATTCTTC.

The gene calls are TRBV25-1 and TRBJ1-4; D is undetermined. The V end lost 4 bases, the J end lost 4 bases, and 1 base lay between the germline ends. The length of the CDR3 is 11 residues. The germline V gene has CDR1 MGHDK and CDR2 SYGVNS. The CDR3, as DNA: TGTGCCAGCAGTGTTAATGAAAAACTGTTTTTT. As protein: CASSVNEKLFF.

V is TRBV27 and J is TRBJ2-7; the D is unclear. There are 15 residues in the CDR3. Germline CDR1 reads MNHEY; CDR2 reads SMNVEV (reference sequence). V shed 3 bases and J shed 0 bases, with 12 bases lying between them. The CDR3 nucleotides read TGTGCCAGCAGTTTCGCCGACGGCCTCTCCTACGAGCAGTACTTC. Translation: CASSFADGLSYEQYF.

The rearrangement uses TRBV7-2 and TRBJ1-2; D gene unclear. V was pared by 5 bases and J by 8 bases, with 15 bases between. CDR1 and CDR2 from the germline V gene are SGHTA and FQGNSA. The CDR3 has 13 residues. As DNA, the CDR3 is TGTGCCAGCAGCCAGACGGGCCCCCAGGGCTACACCTTC. Translated: CASSQTGPQGYTF.